These 10 T cell receptor beta chains share one sample of origin, sequenced in a study of cytomegalovirus exposure and HLA in healthy donors. The study ran its PCR with 60 Vbeta and 13 Jbeta primers. The table came from immunoSEQ multiplex PCR; TCRdb's copy has only in-frame clones and leaves some out. The table records under 85,000 clones, around 80% of them present only once. Material for sequencing was PBMCs. The receptors were gathered from a woman in her 30s in good health and CMV-seronegative.

This chain connects TRBV30 to TRBJ1-1, with 8 bases aligning to TRBD1. This CDR3 is built from 14 residues. Per the germline V gene, CDR1 is GTSNPN and CDR2 is SVGIG (reference sequence). J gave up 5 bases and V 4 bases, and 9 bases lay outside the gene matches. The CDR3 loop is CAWTKQTGETEAFF. The CDR3 nucleotides read TGTGCCTGGACTAAGCAGACAGGGGAAACTGAAGCTTTCTTT.

This chain joins TRBV18 and TRBJ1-2; D call uncertain. The CDR3 is 14 residues long. V lost 4 bases, J lost 4 bases, and 13 bases lay in between. Germline-derived CDR1 and CDR2 are KGHSH and LQKENI. CDR3 sequence: CASSLQEGSYGYTF. The CDR3 nucleotides read TGTGCCAGCTCACTCCAGGAGGGTAGCTATGGCTACACCTTC. Using reference TRBV18 and TRBJ1-2 for the parts outside the CDR3, the full variable domain is NAGVMQNPRHLVRRRGQEARLRCSPMKGHSHVYWYRQLPEEGLKFMVYLQKENIIDESGMPKERFSAEFPKEGPSILRIQQVVRGDSAAYFCASSLQEGSYGYTFGSGTRLTVV.

The chain carries TRBV30 and TRBJ1-2, with TRBD1 matching 11 bases. The CDR3 consists of 14 residues. The V segment lost 5 bases and the J segment 6 bases; nucleotides outside the gene matches: 8. Germline CDR1 reads GTSNPN; CDR2 reads SVGIG (reference sequence). Here the CDR3 DNA reads TGTGCCTGGGTTACGTGGACAGGGGGCCATGGCTACACCTTC. Amino acid sequence: CAWVTWTGGHGYTF.

The V and J genes are TRBV14 and TRBJ1-1, with 7 bases identical to TRBD1. Losses at the gene ends were 4 bases for V and 1 base for J; bases not matched to a gene: 3. The CDR3 runs to 14 residues. Germline values: CDR1 SGHDN, CDR2 FVKESK. The CDR3 loop is CASSLDRRNTEAFF. In DNA, the CDR3 is TGTGCCAGCAGCCTGGACAGGAGGAACACTGAAGCTTTCTTT.

The gene calls are TRBV10-3 and TRBJ2-5; D might be TRBD1 (5 bases). The CDR3 loop spans 14 amino acids. Germline V CDR1 and CDR2: ENHRY, SYGVKD. Deletions cut 4 bases from V and 3 bases from J, with 12 bases between. The CDR3 DNA reads TGTGCCATCAGTGTTGGAGACAGTGAAGAGACCCAGTACTTC. Amino acid sequence: CAISVGDSEETQYF.

The chain joins TRBV30 to TRBJ2-1, with 7 bases that match TRBD2. The CDR3 runs to 11 residues. The ends lost 0 bases at V and 10 bases at J; junction bases unmatched: 0. Germline CDR1 is GTSNPN and CDR2 is SVGIG (reference sequence). The CDR3 nucleotides read TGTGCCTGGAGTGTACTAGCGGAGCAGTTCTTC. Its protein product is CAWSVLAEQFF.

This chain connects TRBV29-1 to TRBJ2-2; 8 nucleotides line up with TRBD2. Unmatched junction bases numbered 11, after V lost 5 bases and J lost 6 bases. The CDR3 has 15 amino acids. From germline, CDR1 is SQVTM and CDR2 ANQGSEA. The CDR3 spells CSVNPGLERSGELFF. CDR3 nucleotide sequence: TGCAGCGTTAACCCGGGACTAGAGAGGTCCGGGGAGCTGTTTTTT.

This sequence joins TRBV30 and TRBJ2-5; D remains unclear. V lost 0 bases, J lost 3 bases, and 5 bases lay in between. The CDR3 has 12 residues. Germline loops: CDR1 GTSNPN, CDR2 SVGIG (reference sequence). CDR3 in DNA: TGTGCCTGGAGTGTAGGAGAAGAGACCCAGTACTTC. Protein product: CAWSVGEETQYF.

CDR3 in amino acids: CASSSRTGRSYEQYF. The CDR3, as DNA: TGTGCCAGCAGCTCCCGGACAGGGAGGTCCTACGAGCAGTACTTC. The J gene is TRBJ2-7, the V gene TRBV13; 8 bases agree with TRBD1. This CDR3 has 15 amino acids. Germline CDR1 is PRHDT and CDR2 is FYEKMQ (reference sequence). V dropped 4 bases and J dropped 1; count of bases not matched to a gene: 6.

The chain links TRBV5-1 to TRBJ2-7, with 8 bases matching TRBD1. Germline values: CDR1 SGHRS, CDR2 YFSETQ. The CDR3 totals 15 residues. V dropped 4 bases and J dropped 6; count of bases not matched to a gene: 12. The CDR3 protein is CASSIPGQDPSEQYF. The CDR3 DNA reads as TGCGCCAGCAGCATCCCGGGACAGGACCCCTCCGAGCAGTACTTC.